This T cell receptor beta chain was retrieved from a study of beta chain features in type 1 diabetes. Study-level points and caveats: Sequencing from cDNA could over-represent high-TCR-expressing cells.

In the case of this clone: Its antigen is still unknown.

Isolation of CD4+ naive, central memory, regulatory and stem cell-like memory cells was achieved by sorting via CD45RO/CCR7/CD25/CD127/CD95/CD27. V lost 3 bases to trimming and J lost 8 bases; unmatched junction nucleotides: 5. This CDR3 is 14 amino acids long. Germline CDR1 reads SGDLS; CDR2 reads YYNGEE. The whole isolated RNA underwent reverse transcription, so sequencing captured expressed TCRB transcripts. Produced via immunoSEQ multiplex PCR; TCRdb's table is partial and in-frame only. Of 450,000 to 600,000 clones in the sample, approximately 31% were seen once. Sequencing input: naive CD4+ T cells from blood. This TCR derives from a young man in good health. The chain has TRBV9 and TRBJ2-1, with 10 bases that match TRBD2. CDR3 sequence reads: CASSAGLAWHEQFF. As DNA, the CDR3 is TGTGCCAGCAGCGCGGGACTAGCGTGGCATGAGCAGTTCTTC. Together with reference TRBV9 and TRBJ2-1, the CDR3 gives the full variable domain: DSGVTQTPKHLITATGQRVTLRCSPRSGDLSVYWYQQSLDQGLQFLIQYYNGEERAKGNILERFSAQQFPDLHSELNLSSLELGDSALYFCASSAGLAWHEQFFGPGTRLTVL.